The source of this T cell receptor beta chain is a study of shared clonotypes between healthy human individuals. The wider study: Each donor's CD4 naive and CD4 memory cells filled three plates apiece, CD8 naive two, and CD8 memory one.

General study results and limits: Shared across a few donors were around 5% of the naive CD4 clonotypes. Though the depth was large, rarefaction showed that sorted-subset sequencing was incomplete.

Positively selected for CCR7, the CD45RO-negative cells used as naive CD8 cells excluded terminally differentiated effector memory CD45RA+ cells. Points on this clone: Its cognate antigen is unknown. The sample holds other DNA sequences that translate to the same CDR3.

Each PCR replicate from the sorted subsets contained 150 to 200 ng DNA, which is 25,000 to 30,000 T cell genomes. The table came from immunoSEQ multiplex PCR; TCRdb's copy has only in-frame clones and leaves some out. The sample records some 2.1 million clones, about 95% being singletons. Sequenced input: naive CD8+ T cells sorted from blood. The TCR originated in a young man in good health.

The CDR3 is CAWSVGGTSTDTQYF. The CDR3 DNA is TGTGCCTGGAGTGTGGGGGGAACTAGCACAGATACGCAGTATTTT. The rearrangement joins TRBV30 to TRBJ2-3; possible D gene TRBD2, 6 bases. V dropped 0 bases and J dropped 0 bases, with 10 bases sitting between them. This CDR3 has 15 amino acids. Per germline, CDR1 GTSNPN and CDR2 SVGIG (reference sequence). The whole variable domain, remainder taken from reference TRBV30 and TRBJ2-3, is SQTIHQWPATLVQPVGSPLSLECTVEGTSNPNLYWYRQAAGRGLQLLFYSVGIGQISSEVPQNLSASRPQDRQFILSSKKLLLSDSGFYLCAWSVGGTSTDTQYFGPGTRLTVL.